This T cell receptor (beta chain) was identified during a study of T-cell memory formation after mild COVID-19. This clonotype was seen more than once but under ten times. TCRdb analysed the 5' RACE reads with MiXCR anew, one entry per CDR3 protein. The sample lists 180,000 or so distinct CDR3 sequences, 11% seen once, with around 3.8% in the top ten. Germline V CDR1 and CDR2: SQVTM, ANQGSEA. This CDR3 is built from 13 residues. V dropped 5 bases and J dropped 1 base, with 10 bases sitting between them. This sequence joins TRBV29-1 and TRBJ2-3, with D perhaps TRBD1 (5 bases). This TCR was recovered from a man aged 18 to 30 who had mild COVID-19 (a few samples of this study predate the infection). Cell type and time point are not known. Sequencing input: PBMCs or a T cell subset sorted from them (not recorded which). CDR3 in amino acids: CSVSVQGTDTQYF. Written as DNA, the CDR3 is TGCAGCGTTTCTGTACAGGGCACAGATACGCAGTATTTT.